This T cell receptor beta chain originates from a study of blood T cell repertoires in COVID-19. Overall study context: Sample material is recorded as cDNA or gDNA derived from T cells, B-cell-depleted T cells, or PBMCs.

TCRdb keeps only in-frame clones here, not all; method: immunoSEQ multiplex PCR. The data show 200,000 to 300,000 clones, approximately 86% seen once. The clonotype originates from a woman in her 70s with active or convalescent COVID-19. Sequences were obtained from peripheral blood.

This CDR3 reads CASSPGTGPGGELFF. The DNA of the CDR3 is TGCGCCAGCAGCCCAGGGACAGGGCCAGGCGGGGAGCTGTTTTTT. This chain joins TRBV5-1 and TRBJ2-2, with 9 nucleotides matching TRBD1. After removal of 4 bases from V and 7 bases from J, the junction contained 8 bases not matched to a gene. The V gene's germline CDR1 is SGHRS and CDR2 YFSETQ. The CDR3 loop spans 15 amino acids. Full variable domain (missing parts from reference TRBV5-1 and TRBJ2-2): KAGVTQTPRYLIKTRGQQVTLSCSPISGHRSVSWYQQTPGQGLQFLFEYFSETQRNKGNFPGRFSGRQFSNSRSEMNVSTLELGDSALYLCASSPGTGPGGELFFGEGSRLTVL.